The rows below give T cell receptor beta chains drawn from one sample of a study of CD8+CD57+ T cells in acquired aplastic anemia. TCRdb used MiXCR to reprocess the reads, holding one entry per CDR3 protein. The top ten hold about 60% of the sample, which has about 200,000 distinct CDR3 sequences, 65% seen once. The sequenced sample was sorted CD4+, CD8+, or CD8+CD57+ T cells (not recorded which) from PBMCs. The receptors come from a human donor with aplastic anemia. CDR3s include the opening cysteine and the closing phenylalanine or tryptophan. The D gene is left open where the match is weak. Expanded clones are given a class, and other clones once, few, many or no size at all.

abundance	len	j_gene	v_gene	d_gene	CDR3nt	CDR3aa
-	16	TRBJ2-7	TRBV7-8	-	TGTGCCAGCAGCTTAGGAGGTACAAAGGCATCCTACGAGCAGTACTTC	CASSLGGTKASYEQYF
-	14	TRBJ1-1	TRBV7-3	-	TGTGCCAGCAGCCTAGGGAATAGGGTAACTGAAGCTTTCTTT	CASSLGNRVTEAFF
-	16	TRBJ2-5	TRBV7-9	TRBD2	TGTGCCAGCAGCCCCAGACTAGCGGGAGGGTTAGAGACCCAGTACTTC	CASSPRLAGGLETQYF
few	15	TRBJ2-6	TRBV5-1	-	TGCGCCAGCAGCTTTGATTACTCTGGGGCCAACGTCCTGACTTTC	CASSFDYSGANVLTF
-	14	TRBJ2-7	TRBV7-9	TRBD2	TGTGCCAGCAGCCAGAGAGCGGGAACAGACGAGCAGTACTTC	CASSQRAGTDEQYF
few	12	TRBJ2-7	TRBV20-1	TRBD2	TGCAGTTCGACTAGCGGGGGTTACGAGCAGTACTTC	CSSTSGGYEQYF
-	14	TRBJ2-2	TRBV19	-	TGTGCCAGTATCCAGGGTCCGAACACCGGGGAGCTGTTTTTT	CASIQGPNTGELFF
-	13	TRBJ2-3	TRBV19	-	TGTGCCAGTAGCCTACAGGCGGTAGATACGCAGTATTTT	CASSLQAVDTQYF
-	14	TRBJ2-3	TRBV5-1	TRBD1	TGCGCCAGCAGCGGGACAGGGTGGGCAGATACGCAGTATTTT	CASSGTGWADTQYF
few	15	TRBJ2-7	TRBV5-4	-	TGTGCCAGCAGCGTACCCGTTGGGGGGCGGAACGAGCAGTACTTC	CASSVPVGGRNEQYF
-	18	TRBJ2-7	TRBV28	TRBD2	TGTGCCAGCAGTTCTACAATGATCGGGACTAGCGGGTTCTACGAGCAGTACTTC	CASSSTMIGTSGFYEQYF
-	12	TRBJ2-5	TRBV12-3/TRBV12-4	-	TGTGCCAGCAGCTCGGACAGAGAGACCCAGTACTTC	CASSSDRETQYF
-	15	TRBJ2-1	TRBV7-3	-	TGTGCCAGCAGCTTAATAGCCGGTACCTACAGTGAGCAGTTCTTC	CASSLIAGTYSEQFF
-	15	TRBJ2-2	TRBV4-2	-	TGTGCCAGCAGCGAGAGCCGAATCACGGCGGGGGAGCTGTTTTTT	CASSESRITAGELFF
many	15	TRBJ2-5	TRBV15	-	TGTGCCACCAGCATAGGACAGAGATGGGAAGAGACCCAGTACTTC	CATSIGQRWEETQYF
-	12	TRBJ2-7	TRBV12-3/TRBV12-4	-	TGTGCCAGCACCCAGGGATCCTACGAGCAGTACTTC	CASTQGSYEQYF
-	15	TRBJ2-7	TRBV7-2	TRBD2	TGTGCCAGCAGCTTTACGGGAGGTCTCTCGGGGGAGCAGTACTTC	CASSFTGGLSGEQYF
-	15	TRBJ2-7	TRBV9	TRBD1	TGTGCCAGCAGCCCCTCCGACAGGGTCTCCTACGAGCAGTACTTC	CASSPSDRVSYEQYF
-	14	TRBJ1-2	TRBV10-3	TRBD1	TGTGCCATCAGTGGGACAGGGGCCAACTATGGCTACACCTTC	CAISGTGANYGYTF
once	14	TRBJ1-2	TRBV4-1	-	TGCGCCAGCAGCCAAGATGACAACTTCTATGGCTACACCTTC	CASSQDDNFYGYTF
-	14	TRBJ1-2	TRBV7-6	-	TGTGCCAGCAGCTTAGGAGGGTTCTCCGGTGGCTACACCTTC	CASSLGGFSGGYTF
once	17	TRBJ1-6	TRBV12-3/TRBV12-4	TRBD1	TGTGCCAGCAGTTCTATAGGGGGCCACTCCTATAATTCACCCCTCCACTTT	CASSSIGGHSYNSPLHF
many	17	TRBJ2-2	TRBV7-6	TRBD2	TGTGCCAGCAGCTTAGAACCGAGCGGGGGAGGCACCGGGGAGCTGTTTTTT	CASSLEPSGGGTGELFF
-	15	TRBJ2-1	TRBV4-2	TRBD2	TGTGCCAGCAGCCAAGCCAGCGGGATCCCAGGGGAGCAGTTCTTC	CASSQASGIPGEQFF
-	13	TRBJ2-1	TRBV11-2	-	TGTGCCAGCACCTGGGGACCCTACAATGAGCAGTTCTTC	CASTWGPYNEQFF
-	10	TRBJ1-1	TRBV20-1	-	TGCAGTGCTAACCAGGACCGCTACTTCTTT	CSANQDRYFF
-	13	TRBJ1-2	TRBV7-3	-	TGTGCCAGCAGCTTAGTCGGAGAAGGAGGCTACACCTTC	CASSLVGEGGYTF
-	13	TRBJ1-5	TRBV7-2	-	TGTGCCAGCAGCTTAGTTCTTGGTCAGCCCCAGCATTTT	CASSLVLGQPQHF
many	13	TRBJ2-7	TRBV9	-	TGTGCCAGCAGCGCCGACAGCCTCTACGAGCAGTACTTC	CASSADSLYEQYF
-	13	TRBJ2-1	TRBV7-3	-	TGTGCCAGCAGCTTAGGGGACGGACTTGAGCAGTTCTTC	CASSLGDGLEQFF
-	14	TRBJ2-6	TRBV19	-	TGTGCCAGTAGTCTTGTGTCTGGGGCCAACGTCCTGACTTTC	CASSLVSGANVLTF
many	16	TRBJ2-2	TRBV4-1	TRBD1	TGCGCCAGCAGCAAATCCGGGACAGGGTTTACCGGGGAGCTGTTTTTT	CASSKSGTGFTGELFF
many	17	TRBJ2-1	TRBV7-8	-	TGTGCCAGCAGCTTAAGAGACGTGGGACTGGCTGACAATGAGCAGTTCTTC	CASSLRDVGLADNEQFF
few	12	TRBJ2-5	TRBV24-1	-	TGTGCCACCAGTGATTTGCAGGAGACCCAGTACTTC	CATSDLQETQYF
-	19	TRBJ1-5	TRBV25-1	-	TGTGCCAGCAGTGGGGCAGGACTTATTCACCTTTATAGCAATCAGCCCCAGCATTTT	CASSGAGLIHLYSNQPQHF
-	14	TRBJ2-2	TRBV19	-	TGTGCCAGTAGTATATCGTACGACACCGGGGAGCTGTTTTTT	CASSISYDTGELFF
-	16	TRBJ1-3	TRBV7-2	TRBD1	TGTGCCAGCAGCCATCGACAGGGAAAGGCTGGAAACACCATATATTTT	CASSHRQGKAGNTIYF
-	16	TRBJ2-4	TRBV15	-	TGTGCCACCAGCAGAGGATCCGGGGCAGGGCTAAACATTCAGTACTTC	CATSRGSGAGLNIQYF
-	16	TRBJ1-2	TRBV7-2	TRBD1	TGTGCCAGCAGCTTAGCGCTTCCAGGACAGGGACATGGCTACACCTTC	CASSLALPGQGHGYTF
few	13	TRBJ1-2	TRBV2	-	TGTGCCAGCATGAATATGGGACTGTATGGCTACACCTTC	CASMNMGLYGYTF
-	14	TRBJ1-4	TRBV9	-	TGTGCCAGCAGCCCCCAGATAGGCAATGAAAAACTGTTTTTT	CASSPQIGNEKLFF
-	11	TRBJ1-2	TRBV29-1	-	TGCAGCGTTACCACAGGGTATGGCTACACCTTC	CSVTTGYGYTF
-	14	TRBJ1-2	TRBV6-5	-	TGTGCCAGCAGTTACAGTGCCCCTGGGTTTGGCTACACCTTC	CASSYSAPGFGYTF
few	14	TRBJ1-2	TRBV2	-	TGTGCCAGCAGTGAACAGGGGACGAACTATGGCTACACCTTC	CASSEQGTNYGYTF
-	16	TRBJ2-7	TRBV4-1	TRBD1	TGCGCCAGCAGCCAAGAGGGACAGCGACCCTCCTACGAGCAGTACTTC	CASSQEGQRPSYEQYF
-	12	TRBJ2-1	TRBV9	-	TGTGCCAGCAGCGTAGGGCACAATGAGCAGTTCTTC	CASSVGHNEQFF
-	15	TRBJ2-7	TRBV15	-	TGTGCCACCAGCAGAGGTCCAGGGACCTCCTACGAGCAGTACTTC	CATSRGPGTSYEQYF
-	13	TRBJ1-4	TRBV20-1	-	TGCAGTGCTAAGTTTTCAGGGGCCAGCGGGCTGTTTTTT	CSAKFSGASGLFF
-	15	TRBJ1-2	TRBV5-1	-	TGCGCCAGCAGCTTGGGCTCGGCAGGGCCTTGGGGCTACACCTTC	CASSLGSAGPWGYTF
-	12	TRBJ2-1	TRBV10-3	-	TGTGCCATAGCAGAGCGCTACAATGAGCAGTTCTTC	CAIAERYNEQFF
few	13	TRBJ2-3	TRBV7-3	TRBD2	TGTGCCAGCAGGACTAGCGGGAGGGATACGCAGTATTTT	CASRTSGRDTQYF
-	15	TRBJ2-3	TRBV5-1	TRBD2	TGCGCCAGCAGCTTCGGGGGGGCGGGCACAGATACGCAGTATTTT	CASSFGGAGTDTQYF
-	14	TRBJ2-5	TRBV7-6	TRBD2	TGTGCCAGCAGCTCGGCGGGGGAAGGTGAGACCCAGTACTTC	CASSSAGEGETQYF
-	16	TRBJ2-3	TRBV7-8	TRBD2	TGTGCCAGTAGTCTAGCGGGGGGGCGAGCCACAGATACGCAGTATTTT	CASSLAGGRATDTQYF
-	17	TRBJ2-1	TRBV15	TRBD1	TGTGCCACCAGCAGCTCCAGGTCGGGACAGGCATTCGATGAGCAGTTCTTC	CATSSSRSGQAFDEQFF
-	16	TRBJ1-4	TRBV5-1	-	TGCGCCAGCAGGGAAGGAGCACTTGCAACTAATGAAAAACTGTTTTTT	CASREGALATNEKLFF
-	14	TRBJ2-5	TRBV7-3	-	TGTGCCAGCATCTTCCCGGGGGCCGAAGAGACCCAGTACTTC	CASIFPGAEETQYF